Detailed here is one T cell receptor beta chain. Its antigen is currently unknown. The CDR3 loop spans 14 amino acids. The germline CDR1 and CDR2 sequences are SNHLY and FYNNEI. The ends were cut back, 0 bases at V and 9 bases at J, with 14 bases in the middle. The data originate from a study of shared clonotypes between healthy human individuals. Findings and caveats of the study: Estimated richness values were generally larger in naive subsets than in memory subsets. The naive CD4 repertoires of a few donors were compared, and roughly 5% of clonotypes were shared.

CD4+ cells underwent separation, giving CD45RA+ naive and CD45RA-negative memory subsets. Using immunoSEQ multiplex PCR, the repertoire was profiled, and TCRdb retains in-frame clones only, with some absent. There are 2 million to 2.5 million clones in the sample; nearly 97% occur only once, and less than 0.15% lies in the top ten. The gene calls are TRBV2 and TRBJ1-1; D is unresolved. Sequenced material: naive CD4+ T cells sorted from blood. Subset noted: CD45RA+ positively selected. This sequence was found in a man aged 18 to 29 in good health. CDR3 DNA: TGTGCCAGCAGTGAAGCGCGGGAGATGCAAAAAGCTTTCTTT. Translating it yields CASSEAREMQKAFF.